One and the same sample provided the 3 T cell receptor beta chains below, sequenced in a study of blood T cell repertoires in COVID-19. Assay used: immunoSEQ multiplex PCR; TCRdb lists only in-frame clones, some missing. Of 80,000 to 95,000 clones listed, roughly 83% are singletons. Source material: peripheral blood. The receptors shown here come from a woman older than 75 with active or convalescent COVID-19.

This clone has a handful of counts. The chain carries TRBV7-9 and TRBJ1-2, with 8 bases fitting TRBD1. CDR1 and CDR2 (germline): SEHNR, FQNEAQ (reference sequence). The junction had 19 bases not matched to a gene; V was cut back by 5 bases and J by 2 bases. The CDR3 extends over 19 amino acids. CDR3: CASSDILPIQGVRNYGYTF. Written as DNA, the CDR3 is TGTGCCAGCAGCGATATACTACCCATACAGGGGGTAAGGAACTATGGCTACACCTTC.

This clone was seen a few times. V usage is TRBV7-2 and J usage is TRBJ2-3; D may be TRBD2 (6 bases). CDR3 length: 14 residues. The V end lost 6 bases, the J end lost 0 bases, and 10 bases lay between the germline ends. Germline V gives CDR1 SGHTA, CDR2 FQGNSA. The CDR3 DNA is TGTGCCAGCAGTTCGGGGGTAAGCACAGATACGCAGTATTTT. This gives the protein CASSSGVSTDTQYF.

The rearrangement joins TRBV11-3 to TRBJ1-3, with D hard to call. The CDR3 has 14 amino acids. Germline V gene sequence: CDR1 SGHNT, CDR2 YENEEA. The germline V and J ends were trimmed by 7 bases and 4 bases, with 14 bases remaining between them. In DNA form, the CDR3 reads TGTGCCAGCACTCAGCTTGGCGGAGGAAACACCATATATTTT. Amino acid sequence: CASTQLGGGNTIYF.